Each of the 32 T cell receptor beta chains below was sequenced from the same sample in a study of blood T cell repertoires in COVID-19. Libraries were prepared by immunoSEQ multiplex PCR; TCRdb keeps only in-frame clonotypes and omits some of them. The table shows more than 75,000 clones, with 70% to 90% occurring only once. Sequences were obtained from peripheral blood. These receptor sequences come from a woman in her 70s with acute or convalescent COVID-19.

This clone has just one count. V and J are TRBV19 and TRBJ2-5; 7 nucleotides agree with TRBD1. With 6 bases clipped from V and 7 bases from J, the junction kept 11 bases outside the gene matches. CDR3 length equals 14 residues. Germline lookup yields CDR1 LNHDA and CDR2 SQIVND (reference sequence). DNA for the CDR3: TGTGCCAGTAGACAGGGGATCGGGATGGCGACCCAGTACTTC. The encoded protein is CASRQGIGMATQYF.

CDR3 loop: CATSNLHYEQFF. CDR3 bases: TGTGCCACCAGCAACCTGCACTATGAGCAGTTCTTC. The chain has TRBV15 and TRBJ2-1; D gene uncertain. The germline gives CDR1 LNHNV, CDR2 YYDKDF (reference sequence). V dropped 4 bases and J dropped 8 bases, with 9 bases sitting between them. This CDR3 contains 12 residues.

The CDR3 is CASSVGFGTDTQYF. Here the CDR3 DNA reads TGTGCCAGCAGCGTCGGGTTCGGCACAGATACGCAGTATTTT. The chain joins TRBV11-3 to TRBJ2-3; no reliable D call. Germline assignment: CDR1 SGHNT and CDR2 YENEEA. Trimming removed 5 bases at V and 1 base at J, with 10 bases between. CDR3 length: 14 residues.

This clone was observed once. V and J are TRBV28 and TRBJ2-5; 9 nucleotides match TRBD2. Germline V gene data show CDR1 as MDHEN and CDR2 as SYDVKM. This CDR3 has 17 amino acids. With 1 base clipped from V and 4 bases from J, the junction kept 10 bases outside the gene matches. This CDR3 is CASSLLGSSGIGETQYF. The CDR3 nucleotides read TGTGCCAGCAGTTTATTGGGATCTAGCGGGATCGGAGAGACCCAGTACTTC.

This clone was counted only a few times. CDR3 region: CASVKARQYQETQYF. The DNA for the CDR3 is TGTGCCAGCGTGAAGGCGCGACAGTACCAAGAGACCCAGTACTTC. The J gene is TRBJ2-5, the V gene TRBV6-4, with D possibly being TRBD1 (5 bases). The CDR3 is 15 amino acids. Per germline, CDR1 MRHNA and CDR2 SNTAGT. V gave up 8 bases and J gave up 0 bases, with 16 bases separating them.

This clone has only one observation. This chain links TRBV5-6 with TRBJ2-3; 7 bases are a match to TRBD1. Trimming removed 3 bases from V and 0 bases from J; junction bases left unmatched: 1. The CDR3 contains 14 residues. Per the germline V gene, CDR1 is SGHDT and CDR2 is YYEEEE. CDR3 coding DNA: TGTGCCAGCAGCTCAGGGGGTAGCACAGATACGCAGTATTTT. It encodes CASSSGGSTDTQYF.

The rearrangement uses TRBV4-1 and TRBJ1-2; D is ambiguous. Germline V gene lookup returns CDR1 MGHRA and CDR2 YSYEKL. CDR3 length equals 13 residues. The germline V and J ends were trimmed by 1 base and 4 bases, with 7 bases remaining between them. CDR3 amino acids: CASSQVIFYGYTF. CDR3 DNA: TGCGCCAGCAGCCAAGTAATCTTCTATGGCTACACCTTC.

The chain recombines TRBV18 with TRBJ2-1; 7 bases align to TRBD1. CDR3 length equals 16 residues. CDR1 and CDR2 (germline): KGHSH, LQKENI. Unmatched junction bases numbered 13, after V lost 6 bases and J lost 5 bases. CDR3 loop: CASSPGQDRLDNEQFF. The CDR3 nucleotides are TGTGCCAGCTCGCCCGGACAGGACCGACTCGACAATGAGCAGTTCTTC. Full variable domain (remainder filled in from reference TRBV18 and TRBJ2-1): NAGVMQNPRHLVRRRGQEARLRCSPMKGHSHVYWYRQLPEEGLKFMVYLQKENIIDESGMPKERFSAEFPKEGPSILRIQQVVRGDSAAYFCASSPGQDRLDNEQFFGPGTRLTVL.

V is TRBV6-6 and J is TRBJ2-2, with D unclear. Germline V gene lookup returns CDR1 MNHNY and CDR2 SVGAGI (reference sequence). V dropped 5 bases and J dropped 3 bases, with 13 bases sitting between them. This CDR3 is built from 15 residues. CDR3 DNA: TGTGCCAGCAGTGAGATTAGCCGGGACACCGGGGAGCTGTTTTTT. Protein sequence: CASSEISRDTGELFF.

The chain uses TRBV7-8 and TRBJ2-3; TRBD2 matches 8 bases. Germline loops: CDR1 SGHVS, CDR2 FQNEAQ. This CDR3 is built from 16 residues. V trimming: 5 bases; J trimming: 7 bases; junction bases outside the gene matches: 14. The CDR3 DNA reads as TGTGCCAGCAGCCTTCTCCCGGGACTAGGTCAAAATACGCAGTATTTT. Its protein is CASSLLPGLGQNTQYF.

The chain carries TRBV11-3 and TRBJ2-1; D is perhaps TRBD1 (5 bases). CDR3 length equals 15 residues. Germline V CDR1 and CDR2: SGHNT, YENEEA. V lost 3 bases to trimming and J lost 3 bases, with 12 bases between them. The CDR3 region is CASSFTGASYNEQFF. The CDR3 coding sequence is TGTGCCAGCAGCTTTACAGGAGCAAGCTACAATGAGCAGTTCTTC. Drawing the rest from reference TRBV11-3 and TRBJ2-1, the complete variable domain is EAGVVQSPRYKIIEKKQPVAFWCNPISGHNTLYWYLQNLGQGPELLIRYENEEAVDDSQLPKDRFSAERLKGVDSTLKIQPAELGDSAVYLCASSFTGASYNEQFFGPGTRLTVL.

The chain recombines TRBV21-1 with TRBJ2-7; TRBD1 is the table's D call and was not checked against the DNA. TRBV21-1 is a known pseudogene. There are 16 residues in the CDR3. The CDR3 region is CASSKVRTGISYEQYV. CDR3 DNA: TGTGCCAGCAGCAAAGTTCGGACAGGGATCTCCTACGAGCAGTACGTC.

J is TRBJ2-7 and V is TRBV6-5, with TRBD1 matching over 7 bases. After removal of 6 bases from V and 1 base from J, the junction contained 6 bases not matched to a gene. Germline V CDR1 and CDR2: MNHEY, SVGAGI. This CDR3 has 14 residues. CDR3 protein: CASRRTGDSYEQYV. The CDR3 DNA follows: TGTGCCAGCAGAAGAACAGGGGATTCCTACGAGCAGTACGTC.

The chain is built from TRBV21-1 and TRBJ2-1; no check of the table's D call, TRBD2, against the DNA was made. TRBV21-1 is recorded as a pseudogene. The CDR3 spans 16 residues. CDR3 loop: CASTPLAASSYNEQFF. CDR3 DNA sequence: TGTGCCAGCACCCCCTTAGCGGCTAGCTCCTACAATGAGCAGTTCTTC.

This clone has only a few counts. This chain uses TRBV7-2 with TRBJ1-2; unclear D gene. Trimming removed 4 bases from V and 3 bases from J, with 6 bases in between. Germline loops: CDR1 SGHTA, CDR2 FQGNSA. The CDR3 is 12 amino acids. Here the CDR3 reads CASSSTYYGYTF. The CDR3 DNA is TGTGCCAGCAGCTCCACATACTATGGCTACACCTTC. The entire variable domain, with the rest obtained from reference TRBV7-2 and TRBJ1-2, is as follows: GAGVSQSPSNKVTEKGKDVELRCDPISGHTALYWYRQSLGQGLEFLIYFQGNSAPDKSGLPSDRFSAERTGGSVSTLTIQRTQQEDSAVYLCASSSTYYGYTFGSGTRLTVV.

This clone has only a few counts. V gene TRBV11-3 combines with J gene TRBJ2-7; the match to TRBD1 covers 9 bases. Germline V gene lookup returns CDR1 SGHNT and CDR2 YENEEA. Germline trimming cut 5 bases from V and 3 bases from J; bases unmatched to any gene: 11. The CDR3 is 16 residues long. CDR3 loop: CASSLSRDRVGYEQYV. CDR3 nucleotide sequence: TGTGCCAGCAGCCTGTCCCGGGACAGGGTTGGCTACGAGCAGTACGTC.

This clone has just one count. The rearrangement uses TRBV15 and TRBJ2-1; maybe TRBD2 (6 bases). V was shortened by 0 bases and J by 0 bases, with 12 bases between the two germline ends. The CDR3 is 17 amino acids. In germline, CDR1 is LNHNV, CDR2 YYDKDF (reference sequence). As DNA, the CDR3 is TGTGCCACCAGCAGAGAGGGGATGGGGGGCTCCTACAATGAGCAGTTCTTC. Amino acid sequence: CATSREGMGGSYNEQFF.

The J gene is TRBJ2-2, the V gene TRBV6-5; D gene ambiguous. This CDR3 comprises 14 residues. V was shortened by 7 bases and J by 2 bases, with 11 bases between the two germline ends. Germline loops: CDR1 MNHEY, CDR2 SVGAGI. The CDR3 loop reads CASKQQVNTGELFF. CDR3 sequence (DNA): TGTGCCAGCAAACAACAAGTTAACACCGGGGAGCTGTTTTTT.

In nucleotides, the CDR3 is TGCGCCAGCAGTGAAGACAGGGCGGACACTGAAGCTTTCTTT. Its protein is CASSEDRADTEAFF. The chain is built from TRBV10-1 and TRBJ1-1; 7 bases are shared with TRBD1. The ends lost 3 bases at V and 3 bases at J; junction bases unmatched: 4. CDR3 length equals 14 residues. The germline V gene encodes CDR1 WNHNN and CDR2 SYGVQD (reference sequence).

This clone occurred once. The chain is built from TRBV5-1 and TRBJ2-1, with D tentatively TRBD1 (6 bases). Germline values: CDR1 SGHRS, CDR2 YFSETQ. Trimming shortened V by 4 bases and J by 7 bases, and 15 bases separated the two germline ends. This CDR3 comprises 14 residues. The CDR3 bases are TGCGCCAGCAGCCCACGGACAGATACTAATGAGCAGTTCTTC. Protein sequence: CASSPRTDTNEQFF.

This sequence joins TRBV29-1 and TRBJ2-1; D is ambiguous. The CDR3 sequence is 13 residues long. V lost 5 bases, J lost 2 bases, and 10 bases lay in between. CDR1 is SQVTM, CDR2 ANQGSEA, per germline. The CDR3 reads CSVSVQTYNEQFF. CDR3 DNA: TGCAGCGTTTCGGTCCAAACCTACAATGAGCAGTTCTTC.

In this sample, this clone is medium-sized. The V and J genes are TRBV2 and TRBJ2-1; D is perhaps TRBD2 (6 bases). V lost 6 bases to trimming and J lost 12 bases, with 12 bases between them. The CDR3 is made up of 11 amino acids. Germline V gene data show CDR1 as SNHLY and CDR2 as FYNNEI. CDR3 in DNA: TGTGCCAGCAGCGCCGGGAGTGGGCAGTTCTTC. Protein: CASSAGSGQFF.

The V and J genes are TRBV6-6 and TRBJ1-1; 8 nucleotides line up with TRBD1. V was pared by 6 bases and J by 7 bases, with 4 bases of the junction left unmatched. The V gene's germline CDR1 is MNHNY and CDR2 SVGAGI (reference sequence). This CDR3 has 12 amino acids. The CDR3 loop is CASRRDRGEAFF. The DNA of the CDR3 is TGTGCCAGCAGAAGAGACAGGGGTGAAGCTTTCTTT.

The chain uses TRBV3-1 (or the pseudogene TRBV3-2) and TRBJ1-1; a weak D match, TRBD1 (5 bases). Germline lookup yields CDR1 LGHDT and CDR2 YNNKEL (reference sequence). The CDR3 extends over 16 amino acids. Trimming took 0 bases from V and 0 from J, leaving 11 bases between them. This chain's CDR3 is CASSQERAGVNTEAFF. The DNA of the CDR3 is TGTGCCAGCAGCCAAGAGAGGGCGGGGGTGAACACTGAAGCTTTCTTT.

The chain is built from TRBV7-9 and TRBJ2-6, with TRBD1 as a possible D gene (6 bases). The CDR3 totals 18 residues. V lost 3 bases and J lost 0, with 15 bases in between. The germline V gene has CDR1 SEHNR and CDR2 FQNEAQ (reference sequence). CDR3 nucleotides: TGTGCCAGCAGCTTGGCGAGACAGGCTATCTCTGGGGCCAACGTCCTGACTTTC. Amino acid sequence: CASSLARQAISGANVLTF.

The chain couples TRBV28 to TRBJ1-5; D ambiguous. The CDR3 totals 16 residues. Trimming cost V 2 bases and J 0 bases, with 11 bases left between them. Germline CDR1 MDHEN, CDR2 SYDVKM. CDR3 in amino acids: CASSLVGGLSNQPQHF. The CDR3 DNA reads as TGTGCCAGCAGTTTAGTCGGCGGACTTAGCAATCAGCCCCAGCATTTT.

This sequence joins TRBV3-1 (or the pseudogene TRBV3-2) and TRBJ2-3; 11 bases match TRBD2. This CDR3 contains 16 residues. J gave up 2 bases and V 4 bases, and 5 bases lay outside the gene matches. CDR1 LGHDT and CDR2 YNNKEL come from the germline V gene (reference sequence). The CDR3 region has the DNA TGTGCCAGCAGCCCGGGGACTAGCGGAGACACAGATACGCAGTATTTT. Protein: CASSPGTSGDTDTQYF.

This CDR3 reads CASSRWGQGYTYEQYV. As DNA, the CDR3 is TGTGCCAGCAGCAGGTGGGGCCAGGGCTATACCTACGAGCAGTACGTC. This rearrangement joins TRBV21-1 to TRBJ2-7; the DNA was not compared with TRBD1, the D call given in the table. TRBV21-1 is classified as a pseudogene. The CDR3 is 16 amino acids.

V usage is TRBV5-1 and J usage is TRBJ1-5, with D possibly TRBD1 on 6 matching bases. The CDR3 runs to 13 residues. Germline V CDR1 and CDR2: SGHRS, YFSETQ. Trimming took 4 bases from V and 4 from J, leaving 9 bases between them. CDR3: CASSQDSNQPQHF. The DNA for the CDR3 is TGCGCCAGCAGCCAGGACAGTAATCAGCCCCAGCATTTT.

This clone was recorded only once. The V and J genes are TRBV12-3 or TRBV12-4 and TRBJ2-4; 7 nucleotides agree with TRBD1. V was clipped by 2 bases and J by 7 bases; unmatched bases: 2. The CDR3 contains 13 residues. The CDR3 nucleotides are TGTGCCAGCAGTTTAAAAGGGGGCAACATTCAGTACTTC. It specifies CASSLKGGNIQYF.

V is TRBV6-5 and J is TRBJ1-6; D possibly corresponds to TRBD1 (5 bases). V lost 4 bases, J lost 11 bases, and 21 bases lay in between. Per germline, CDR1 MNHEY and CDR2 SVGAGI. This CDR3 spans 16 amino acids. The CDR3 nucleotides are TGTGCCAGCAGTTCCACACCAGGCGGCAGGGAGGCACCCCTCCACTTT. It codes for CASSSTPGGREAPLHF.

This clone was detected only a few times. The rearrangement links TRBV19 to TRBJ1-4; 9 bases align to TRBD1. Trimming at V came to 3 bases and at J to 7 bases, leaving 3 bases not matched to a gene. In germline, CDR1 is LNHDA, CDR2 SQIVND (reference sequence). The CDR3 spans 14 residues. The CDR3 region has the DNA TGTGCCAGTAGTATCCGGGACAGGGTTGAAAAACTGTTTTTT. This codes for CASSIRDRVEKLFF.